The 5 T cell receptor beta chains below all came from one sample that was sequenced in a study of T cell repertoires in cytomegalovirus infection. TCRdb re-called the reads through MiXCR, storing one row per CDR3 protein. The data contain roughly 500,000 distinct CDR3 sequences, roughly 34% of them seen just once; the ten biggest clones take up about a sixth. Their antigens remain unidentified. The sample here was cultured PBMCs, taken from culture after CMV antigen stimulation. These TCRs come from a human donor in good health (CMV status not recorded). Some clones in this sample may be carry-over from other donors' samples.

The CDR3 is CASSSGTASDTQYF. As DNA, the CDR3 is TGTGCCAGTAGTAGTGGGACAGCCTCAGATACGCAGTATTTT. This rearrangement joins TRBV19 to TRBJ2-3, with 7 bases that match TRBD1. With 4 bases clipped from V and 4 bases from J, the junction kept 5 bases outside the gene matches. The length of the CDR3 is 14 residues. Germline V CDR1 and CDR2: LNHDA, SQIVND (reference sequence).

A word on this clonotype: The junction and the germline gene differ at one end; a read error may be behind it. This chain links TRBV4-1 with TRBJ2-1; the D gene could be TRBD1 or TRBD2 (6 bases each). The CDR3 loop spans 15 amino acids. CDR1 and CDR2 (germline): MGHRA, YSYEKL. As DNA, the CDR3 is TGTGCCAGCAGCGAGGAGGGGGGTTCCTACAATGAGCAGTTCTTC. It encodes CASSEEGGSYNEQFF.

V usage is TRBV19 and J usage is TRBJ1-5; tentative D call: TRBD1 (6 bases). Trimming took 5 bases from V and 1 from J, leaving 15 bases between them. This CDR3 is 16 amino acids long. Germline V gene sequence: CDR1 LNHDA, CDR2 SQIVND (reference sequence). Here the CDR3 DNA reads TGTGCCAGTAGTTCAACCGGGACAATCAGCAATCAGCCCCAGCATTTT. Its protein is CASSSTGTISNQPQHF.

The chain uses TRBV6-6 and TRBJ2-2; TRBD1 matches 8 bases. Losses at the gene ends were 10 bases for V and 6 bases for J; bases not matched to a gene: 7. Germline V gene lookup returns CDR1 MNHNY and CDR2 SVGAGI (reference sequence). The CDR3 spans 13 residues. CDR3: CATSWTGPGELFF. The CDR3 coding sequence is TGTGCCACCTCATGGACAGGGCCCGGGGAGCTGTTTTTT.

The V gene is TRBV4-1, the J gene TRBJ2-3; D is ambiguous. The germline gives CDR1 MGHRA, CDR2 YSYEKL. CDR3 length: 16 amino acids. The germline V and J ends were trimmed by 0 bases and 2 bases, with 12 bases remaining between them. In DNA, the CDR3 is TGCGCCAGCAGCCAAGATCGTACTGCACTCACAGATACGCAGTATTTT. Its protein product is CASSQDRTALTDTQYF.